This TCR beta chain stems from a study of immune characterization of retroperitoneal liposarcoma. The CDR3 extends over 13 amino acids. V dropped 5 bases and J dropped 5 bases, with 13 bases sitting between them. Germline V gene sequence: CDR1 SGHTA, CDR2 FQGNSA. TCRdb passed the PCR reads through MiXCR, listing each CDR3 protein once. The sample contains 9,500 to 12,000 distinct CDR3 sequences, about a quarter of which appear only once. There are many counts of this clonotype. The receptor was derived from a female donor with retroperitoneal liposarcoma. Sequencing input: tumor tissue. The rearrangement uses TRBV7-2 and TRBJ2-7; D remains unclear. The CDR3, as DNA: TGTGCCAGCAGCCCGCGGCTATATCACGAGCAGTACTTC. Protein product: CASSPRLYHEQYF.